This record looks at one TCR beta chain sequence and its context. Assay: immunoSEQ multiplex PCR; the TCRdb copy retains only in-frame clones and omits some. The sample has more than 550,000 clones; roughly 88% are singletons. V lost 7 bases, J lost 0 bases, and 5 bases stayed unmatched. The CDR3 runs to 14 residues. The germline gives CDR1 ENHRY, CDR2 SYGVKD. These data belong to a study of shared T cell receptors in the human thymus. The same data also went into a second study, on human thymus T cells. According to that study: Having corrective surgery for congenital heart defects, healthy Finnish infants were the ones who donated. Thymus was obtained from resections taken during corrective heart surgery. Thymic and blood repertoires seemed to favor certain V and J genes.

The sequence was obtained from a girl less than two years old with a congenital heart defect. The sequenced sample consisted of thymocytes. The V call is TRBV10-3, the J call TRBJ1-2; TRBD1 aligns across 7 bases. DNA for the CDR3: TGTGCCATCACCCCGACAGGGTCTAACTATGGCTACACCTTC. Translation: CAITPTGSNYGYTF.